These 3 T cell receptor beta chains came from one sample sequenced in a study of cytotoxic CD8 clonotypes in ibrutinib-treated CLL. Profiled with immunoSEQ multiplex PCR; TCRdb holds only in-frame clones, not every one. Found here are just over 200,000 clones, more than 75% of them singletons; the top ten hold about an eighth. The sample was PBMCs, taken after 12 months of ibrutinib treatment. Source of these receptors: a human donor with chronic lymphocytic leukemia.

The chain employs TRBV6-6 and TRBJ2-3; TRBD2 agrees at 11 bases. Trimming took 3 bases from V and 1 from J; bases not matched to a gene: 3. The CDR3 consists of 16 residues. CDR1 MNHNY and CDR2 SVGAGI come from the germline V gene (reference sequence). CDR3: CASSYLAGGRTDTQYF. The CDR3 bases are TGTGCCAGCAGTTATCTAGCGGGGGGTCGCACAGATACGCAGTATTTT.

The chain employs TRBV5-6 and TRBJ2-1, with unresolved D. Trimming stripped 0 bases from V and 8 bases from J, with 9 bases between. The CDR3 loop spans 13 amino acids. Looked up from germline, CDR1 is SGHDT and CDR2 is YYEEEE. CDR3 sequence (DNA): TGTGCCAGCAGCTTGGGCTTAACATATGAGCAGTTCTTC. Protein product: CASSLGLTYEQFF.

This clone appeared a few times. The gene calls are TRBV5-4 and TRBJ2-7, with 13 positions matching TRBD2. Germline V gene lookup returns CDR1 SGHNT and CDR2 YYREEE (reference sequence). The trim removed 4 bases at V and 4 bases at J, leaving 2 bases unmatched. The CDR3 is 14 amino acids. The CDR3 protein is CASSPLAGGYEQYF. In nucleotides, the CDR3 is TGTGCCAGCAGCCCACTAGCGGGAGGGTACGAGCAGTACTTC.